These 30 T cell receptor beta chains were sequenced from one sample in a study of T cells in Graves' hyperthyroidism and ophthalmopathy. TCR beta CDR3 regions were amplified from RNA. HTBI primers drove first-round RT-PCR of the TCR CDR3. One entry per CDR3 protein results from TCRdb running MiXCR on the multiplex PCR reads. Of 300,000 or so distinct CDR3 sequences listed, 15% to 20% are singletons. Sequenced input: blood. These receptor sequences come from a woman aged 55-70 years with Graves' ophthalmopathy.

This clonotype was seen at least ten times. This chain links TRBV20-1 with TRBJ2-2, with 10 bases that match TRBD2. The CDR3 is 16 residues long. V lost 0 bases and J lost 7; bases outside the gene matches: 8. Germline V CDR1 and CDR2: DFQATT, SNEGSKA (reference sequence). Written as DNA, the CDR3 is TGCAGTGCTAGAGATCTAGCGGGAGAAAATGGCGGGGAGCTGTTTTTT. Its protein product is CSARDLAGENGGELFF.

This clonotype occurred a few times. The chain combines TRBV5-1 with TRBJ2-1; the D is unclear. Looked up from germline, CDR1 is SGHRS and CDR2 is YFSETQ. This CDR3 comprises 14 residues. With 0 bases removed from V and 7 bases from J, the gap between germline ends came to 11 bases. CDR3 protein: CASSLVGVRNEQFF. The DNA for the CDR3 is TGCGCCAGCAGCTTGGTTGGGGTTAGGAATGAGCAGTTCTTC. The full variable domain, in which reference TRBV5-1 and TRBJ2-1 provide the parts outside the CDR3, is KAGVTQTPRYLIKTRGQQVTLSCSPISGHRSVSWYQQTPGQGLQFLFEYFSETQRNKGNFPGRFSGRQFSNSRSEMNVSTLELGDSALYLCASSLVGVRNEQFFGPGTRLTVL.

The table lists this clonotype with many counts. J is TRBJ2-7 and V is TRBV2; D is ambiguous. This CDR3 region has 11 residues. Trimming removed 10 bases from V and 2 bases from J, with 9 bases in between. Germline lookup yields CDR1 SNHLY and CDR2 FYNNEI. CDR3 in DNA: TGTGCCACGAGGCTAACCTACGAGCAGTACTTC. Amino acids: CATRLTYEQYF.

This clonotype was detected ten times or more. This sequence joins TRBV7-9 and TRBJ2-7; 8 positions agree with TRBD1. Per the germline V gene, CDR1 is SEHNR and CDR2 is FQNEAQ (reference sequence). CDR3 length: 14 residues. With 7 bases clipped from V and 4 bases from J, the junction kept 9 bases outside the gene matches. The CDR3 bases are TGTGCCAGCACCAACGGACAGGGCATTTACGAGCAGTACTTC. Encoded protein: CASTNGQGIYEQYF.

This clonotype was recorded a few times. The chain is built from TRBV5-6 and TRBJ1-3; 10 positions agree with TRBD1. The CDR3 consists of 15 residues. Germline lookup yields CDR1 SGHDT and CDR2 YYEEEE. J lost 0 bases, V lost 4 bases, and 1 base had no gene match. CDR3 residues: CASSDRGLSGNTIYF. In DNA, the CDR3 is TGTGCCAGCAGCGACAGGGGGCTCTCTGGAAACACCATATATTTT. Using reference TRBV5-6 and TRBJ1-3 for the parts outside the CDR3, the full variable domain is DAGVTQSPTHLIKTRGQQVTLRCSPKSGHDTVSWYQQALGQGPQFIFQYYEEEERQRGNFPDRFSGHQFPNYSSELNVNALLLGDSALYLCASSDRGLSGNTIYFGEGSWLTVV.

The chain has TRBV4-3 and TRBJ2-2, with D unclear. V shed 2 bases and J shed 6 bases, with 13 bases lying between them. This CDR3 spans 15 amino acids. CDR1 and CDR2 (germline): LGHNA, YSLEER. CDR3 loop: CASSQSMVLAGELFF. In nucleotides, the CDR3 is TGCGCCAGCAGCCAATCGATGGTTCTGGCCGGGGAGCTGTTTTTT.

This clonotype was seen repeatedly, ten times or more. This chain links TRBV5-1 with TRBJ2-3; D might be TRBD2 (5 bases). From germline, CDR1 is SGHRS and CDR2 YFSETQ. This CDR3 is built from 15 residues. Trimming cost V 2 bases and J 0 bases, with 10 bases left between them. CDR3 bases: TGCGCCAGCAGCTTTATCCGGACTAGCACAGATACGCAGTATTTT. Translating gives CASSFIRTSTDTQYF.

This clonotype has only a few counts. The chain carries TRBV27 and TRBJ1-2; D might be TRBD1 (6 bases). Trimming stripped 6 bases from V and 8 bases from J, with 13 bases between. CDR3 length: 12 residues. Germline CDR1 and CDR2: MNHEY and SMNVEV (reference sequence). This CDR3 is CASRLEQGGYTF. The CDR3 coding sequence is TGTGCCAGCAGACTCGAGCAGGGGGGCTACACCTTC.

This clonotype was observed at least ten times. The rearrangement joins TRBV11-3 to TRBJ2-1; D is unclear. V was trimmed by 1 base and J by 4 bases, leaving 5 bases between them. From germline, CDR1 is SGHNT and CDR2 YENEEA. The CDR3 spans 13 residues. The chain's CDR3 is CASSLAGYNEQFF. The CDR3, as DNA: TGTGCCAGCAGCTTAGCTGGTTACAATGAGCAGTTCTTC.

The CDR3 loop reads CASSPWTEQNIQYF. In DNA form, the CDR3 reads TGTGCCAGCAGTCCTTGGACAGAGCAAAACATTCAGTACTTC. The rearrangement links TRBV6-1 to TRBJ2-4; D may be TRBD1 (6 bases). The length of the CDR3 is 14 residues. V gave up 5 bases and J gave up 5 bases, with 13 bases separating them. Germline V gives CDR1 MNHNS, CDR2 SASEGT.

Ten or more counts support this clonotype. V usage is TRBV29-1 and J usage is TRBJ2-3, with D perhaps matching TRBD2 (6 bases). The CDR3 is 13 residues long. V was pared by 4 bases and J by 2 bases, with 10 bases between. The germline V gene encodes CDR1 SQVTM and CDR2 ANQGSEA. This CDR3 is CSVGEAATDTQYF. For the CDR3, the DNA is TGCAGCGTTGGGGAGGCGGCCACAGATACGCAGTATTTT.

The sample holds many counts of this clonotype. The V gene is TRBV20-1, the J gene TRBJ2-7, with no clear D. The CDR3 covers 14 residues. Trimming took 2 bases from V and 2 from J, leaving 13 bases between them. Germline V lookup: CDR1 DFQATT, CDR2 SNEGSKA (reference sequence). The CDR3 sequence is CSARPETTAYEQYF. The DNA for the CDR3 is TGCAGTGCTAGACCCGAAACGACGGCCTACGAGCAGTACTTC.

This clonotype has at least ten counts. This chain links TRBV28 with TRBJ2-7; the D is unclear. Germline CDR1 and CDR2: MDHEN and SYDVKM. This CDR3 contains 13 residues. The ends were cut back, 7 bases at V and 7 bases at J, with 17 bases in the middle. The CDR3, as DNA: TGTGCCAGCAAACCTCCCGGGTTCGGGGAGCAGTACTTC. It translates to CASKPPGFGEQYF.

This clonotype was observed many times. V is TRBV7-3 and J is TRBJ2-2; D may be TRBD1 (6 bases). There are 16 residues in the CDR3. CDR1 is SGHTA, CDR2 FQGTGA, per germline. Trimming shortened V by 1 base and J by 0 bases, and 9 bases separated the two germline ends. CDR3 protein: CASSLSRDTNTGELFF. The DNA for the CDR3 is TGTGCCAGCAGCTTAAGCAGGGACACGAACACCGGGGAGCTGTTTTTT.

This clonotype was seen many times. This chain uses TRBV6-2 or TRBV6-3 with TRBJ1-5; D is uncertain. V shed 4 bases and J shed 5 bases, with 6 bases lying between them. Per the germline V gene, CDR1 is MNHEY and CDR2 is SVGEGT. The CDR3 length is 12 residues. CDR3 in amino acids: CASSSEYQPQHF. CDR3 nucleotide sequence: TGTGCCAGCAGTTCCGAATATCAGCCCCAGCATTTT.

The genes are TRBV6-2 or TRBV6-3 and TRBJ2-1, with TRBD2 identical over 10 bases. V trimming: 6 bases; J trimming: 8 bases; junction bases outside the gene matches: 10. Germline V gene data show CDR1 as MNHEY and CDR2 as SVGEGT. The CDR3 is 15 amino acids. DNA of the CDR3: TGTGCCAGCAGCACACTAGCGGGGTATGCGGATGAGCAGTTCTTC. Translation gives CASSTLAGYADEQFF.

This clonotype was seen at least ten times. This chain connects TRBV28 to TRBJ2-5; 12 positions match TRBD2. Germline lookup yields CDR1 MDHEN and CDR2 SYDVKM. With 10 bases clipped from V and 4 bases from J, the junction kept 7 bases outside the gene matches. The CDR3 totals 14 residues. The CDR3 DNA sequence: TGTGCCACCGTGACTAGCGGGAGTTTAGAGACCCAGTACTTC. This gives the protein CATVTSGSLETQYF.

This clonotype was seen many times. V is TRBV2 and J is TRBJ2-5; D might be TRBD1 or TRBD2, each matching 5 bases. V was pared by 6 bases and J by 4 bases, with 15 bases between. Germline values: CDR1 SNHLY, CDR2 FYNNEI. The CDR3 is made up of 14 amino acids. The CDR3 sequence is CASRGETGRETQYF. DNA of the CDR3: TGTGCCAGCAGGGGGGAGACCGGTCGAGAGACCCAGTACTTC.

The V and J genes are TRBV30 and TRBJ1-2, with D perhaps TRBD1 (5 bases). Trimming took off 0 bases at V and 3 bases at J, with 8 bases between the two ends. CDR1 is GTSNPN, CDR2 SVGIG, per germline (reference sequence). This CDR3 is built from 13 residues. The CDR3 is CAWSVQAYYGYTF. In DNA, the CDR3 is TGTGCCTGGAGTGTACAGGCGTACTATGGCTACACCTTC. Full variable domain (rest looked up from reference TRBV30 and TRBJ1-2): SQTIHQWPATLVQPVGSPLSLECTVEGTSNPNLYWYRQAAGRGLQLLFYSVGIGQISSEVPQNLSASRPQDRQFILSSKKLLLSDSGFYLCAWSVQAYYGYTFGSGTRLTVV.

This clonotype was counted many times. The chain's CDR3 is CASSLVIEKLFF. CDR3 DNA: TGTGCCAGCAGCTTAGTGATCGAAAAACTGTTTTTT. The V gene is TRBV11-2, the J gene TRBJ1-4, with D hard to call. V lost 1 base and J 8 bases, leaving 5 bases between the germline ends. CDR1 and CDR2 (germline): SGHAT, FQNNGV. This CDR3 contains 12 residues.

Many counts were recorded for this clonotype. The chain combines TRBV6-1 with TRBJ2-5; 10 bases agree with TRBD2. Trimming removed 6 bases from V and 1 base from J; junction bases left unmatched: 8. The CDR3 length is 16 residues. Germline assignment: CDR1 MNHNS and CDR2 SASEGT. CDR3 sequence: CASSFTSGASQETQYF. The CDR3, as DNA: TGTGCCAGCAGCTTCACTAGCGGGGCCTCCCAAGAGACCCAGTACTTC.

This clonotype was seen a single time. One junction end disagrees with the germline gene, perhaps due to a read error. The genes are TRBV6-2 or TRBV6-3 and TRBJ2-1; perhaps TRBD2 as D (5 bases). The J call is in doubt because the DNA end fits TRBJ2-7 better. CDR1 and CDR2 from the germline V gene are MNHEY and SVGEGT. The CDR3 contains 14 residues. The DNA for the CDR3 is TGTGCCAACAGTTACGAGGGTCCCTACAATGAGCAGTACTTC. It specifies CANSYEGPYNEQYF.

The CDR3 reads CASSGRDRGNTGELFF. The CDR3 nucleotides read TGTGCCAGCAGTGGCCGGGACAGGGGGAACACCGGGGAGCTGTTTTTT. The rearrangement links TRBV28 to TRBJ2-2; 10 bases line up with TRBD1. Losses at the gene ends were 5 bases for V and 1 base for J; bases not matched to a gene: 4. CDR1 MDHEN and CDR2 SYDVKM come from the germline V gene. This CDR3 is built from 16 residues. The entire variable domain, with the rest obtained from reference TRBV28 and TRBJ2-2, is as follows: DVKVTQSSRYLVKRTGEKVFLECVQDMDHENMFWYRQDPGLGLRLIYFSYDVKMKEKGDIPEGYSVSREKKERFSLILESASTNQTSMYLCASSGRDRGNTGELFFGEGSRLTVL.

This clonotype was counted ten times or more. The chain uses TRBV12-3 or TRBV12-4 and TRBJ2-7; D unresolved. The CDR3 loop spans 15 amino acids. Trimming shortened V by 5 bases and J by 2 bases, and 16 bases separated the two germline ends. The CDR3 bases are TGTGCCAGCAGTATGGGTGACAACTCGGCCTACGAGCAGTACTTC. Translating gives CASSMGDNSAYEQYF.

The CDR3 region has the DNA TGCGCCAGCAGGCCACAGGTCAATTTACCCGGGGAGCTGTTTTTT. Amino acid sequence: CASRPQVNLPGELFF. The rearrangement joins TRBV5-1 to TRBJ2-2; D possibly corresponds to TRBD1 (5 bases). The length of the CDR3 is 15 residues. Germline CDR1 SGHRS, CDR2 YFSETQ. V was shortened by 5 bases and J by 6 bases, with 17 bases between the two germline ends.

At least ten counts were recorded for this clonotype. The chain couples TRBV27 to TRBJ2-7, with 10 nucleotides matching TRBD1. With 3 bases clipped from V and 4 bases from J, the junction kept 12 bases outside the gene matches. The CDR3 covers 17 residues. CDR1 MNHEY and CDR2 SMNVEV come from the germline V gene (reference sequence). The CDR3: CASSFSLGTGDPYEQYF. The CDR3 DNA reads TGTGCCAGCAGTTTCTCACTCGGGACAGGGGATCCGTACGAGCAGTACTTC.

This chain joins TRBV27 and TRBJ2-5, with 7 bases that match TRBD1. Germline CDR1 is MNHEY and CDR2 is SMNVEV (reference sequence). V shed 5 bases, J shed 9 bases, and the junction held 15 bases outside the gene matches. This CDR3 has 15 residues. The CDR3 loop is CASSGTETGRLAQYF. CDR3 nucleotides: TGTGCCAGCAGTGGGACAGAGACAGGAAGGCTGGCCCAGTACTTC.

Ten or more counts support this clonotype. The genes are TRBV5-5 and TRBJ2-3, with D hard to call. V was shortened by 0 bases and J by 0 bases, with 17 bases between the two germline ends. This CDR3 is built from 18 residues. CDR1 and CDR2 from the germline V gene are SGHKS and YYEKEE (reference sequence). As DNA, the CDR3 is TGTGCCAGCAGCTTGGGAATGTGGGCTTTGACTAGCACAGATACGCAGTATTTT. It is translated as CASSLGMWALTSTDTQYF. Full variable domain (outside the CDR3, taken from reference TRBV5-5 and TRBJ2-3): DAGVTQSPTHLIKTRGQQVTLRCSPISGHKSVSWYQQVLGQGPQFIFQYYEKEERGRGNFPDRFSARQFPNYSSELNVNALLLGDSALYLCASSLGMWALTSTDTQYFGPGTRLTVL.

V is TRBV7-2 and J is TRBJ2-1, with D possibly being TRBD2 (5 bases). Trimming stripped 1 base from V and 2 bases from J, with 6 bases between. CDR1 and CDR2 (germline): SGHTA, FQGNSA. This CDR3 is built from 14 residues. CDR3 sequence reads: CASSLDGTYNEQFF. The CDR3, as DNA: TGTGCCAGCAGCTTAGACGGGACCTACAATGAGCAGTTCTTC.

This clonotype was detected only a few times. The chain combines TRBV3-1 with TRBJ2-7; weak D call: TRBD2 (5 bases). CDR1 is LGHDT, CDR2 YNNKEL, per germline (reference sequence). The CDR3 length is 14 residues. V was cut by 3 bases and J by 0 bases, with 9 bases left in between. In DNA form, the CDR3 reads TGTGCCAGCAGCCACTTGGGGAGCTCCTACGAGCAGTACTTC. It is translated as CASSHLGSSYEQYF.